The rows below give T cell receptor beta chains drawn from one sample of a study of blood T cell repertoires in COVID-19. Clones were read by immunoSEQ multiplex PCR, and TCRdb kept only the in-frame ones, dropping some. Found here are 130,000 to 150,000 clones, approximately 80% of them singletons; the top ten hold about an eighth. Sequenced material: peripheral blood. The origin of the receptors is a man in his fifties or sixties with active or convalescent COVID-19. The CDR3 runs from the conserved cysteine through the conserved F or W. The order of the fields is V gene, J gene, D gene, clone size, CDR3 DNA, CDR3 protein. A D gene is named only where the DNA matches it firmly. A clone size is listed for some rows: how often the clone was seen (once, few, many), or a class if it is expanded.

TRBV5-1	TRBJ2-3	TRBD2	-	TGCGCCAGCAGCTTGGTCACTAGCGGGACTAGCACAGATACGCAGTATTTT	CASSLVTSGTSTDTQYF
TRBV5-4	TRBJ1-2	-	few	TGTGCCAGCAGCCCCGTCGGAGTTAACTATGGCTACACCTTC	CASSPVGVNYGYTF
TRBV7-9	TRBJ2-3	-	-	TGTGCCAGCAGCTTAGCTAGCAGCACAGATACGCAGTATTTT	CASSLASSTDTQYF
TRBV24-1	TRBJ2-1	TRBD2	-	TGTGCCACCAGTGATTCCGGGACTAGCGGGGATTACAATGAGCAGTTCTTC	CATSDSGTSGDYNEQFF
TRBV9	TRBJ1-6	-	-	TGTGCCAGCAGCGTGGCGGGGGGAAATAATTCACCCCTCCACTTT	CASSVAGGNNSPLHF
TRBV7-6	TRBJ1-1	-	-	TGTGCCAGCAGCTTATCCCAAGGGGCAGGCAGGAAAGCTTTCTTT	CASSLSQGAGRKAFF
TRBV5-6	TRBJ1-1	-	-	TGTGCCAGCAGCTTTAAGCCGAACACTGAAGCTTTCTTT	CASSFKPNTEAFF
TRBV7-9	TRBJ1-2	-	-	TGTGCCAGCAGCTGGCAGGGGTCGGATGGCTACACCTTC	CASSWQGSDGYTF
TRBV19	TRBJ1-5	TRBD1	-	TGTGCCAGTAGTATAGATAAGTATTACAGGGGCCAGCCCCAGCATTTT	CASSIDKYYRGQPQHF
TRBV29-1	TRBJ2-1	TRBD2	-	TGCAGCGTTGGGACTAGCGGGAGGGCCTGGAATGAGCAGTTCTTC	CSVGTSGRAWNEQFF
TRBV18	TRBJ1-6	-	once	TGTGCCAGCTCACCCCCGGGGGGGGAAGGCCTCCACTTT	CASSPPGGEGLHF
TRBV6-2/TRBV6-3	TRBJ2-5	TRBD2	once	TGTGCCAGCATCCCACTAGCGGGAGGGCCAGAAGAGACCCAGTACTTC	CASIPLAGGPEETQYF
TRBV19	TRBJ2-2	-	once	TGTGCCAGTAGTATAGGTGGAGAAACCGGGGAGCTGTTTTTT	CASSIGGETGELFF
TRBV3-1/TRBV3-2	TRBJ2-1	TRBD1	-	TGTGCCAGCAGCCAAGTGCACAGGGGATATCCGCGGTTCTTC	CASSQVHRGYPRFF
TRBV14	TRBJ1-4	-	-	TGTGCCAGCAGCTTTTGGACGGGACAAAATGAAAAACTGTTTTTT	CASSFWTGQNEKLFF
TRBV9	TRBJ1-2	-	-	TGTGCCAGCAGCGTAGCCCCAGGCTACACCTTC	CASSVAPGYTF
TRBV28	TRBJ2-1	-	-	TGTGCCAGCAGTTTAGTAGCGGACTACAATGAGCAGTTCTTC	CASSLVADYNEQFF
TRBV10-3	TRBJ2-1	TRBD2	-	TGTGCCTCGAGTGGGACTACTAATGAGCAGTTCTTC	CASSGTTNEQFF
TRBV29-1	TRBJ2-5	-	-	TGCAGCGTCCGACCGACAAACCATGAGACCCAGTACTTC	CSVRPTNHETQYF
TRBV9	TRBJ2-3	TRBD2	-	TGTGCCAGCAGCGTCACTAGCGGGAGAGCGACAGATACGCAGTATTTT	CASSVTSGRATDTQYF
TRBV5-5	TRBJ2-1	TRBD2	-	TGTGCCAGCAGCCCTAGCGGGAGCTCCTACAATGAGCAGTTCTTC	CASSPSGSSYNEQFF
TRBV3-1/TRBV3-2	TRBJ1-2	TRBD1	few	TGTGCCAGCAGCGGGACAGAGTTCTATGGCTACACCTTC	CASSGTEFYGYTF
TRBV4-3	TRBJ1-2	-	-	TGCGCCAGCAGCCAAGATCTTGGGGGGGGTTATGGCTACACCTTC	CASSQDLGGGYGYTF
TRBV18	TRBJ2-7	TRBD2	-	TGTGCCAGCTCACCGGATAGCGGGAGACCCAACGAGCAGTACTTC	CASSPDSGRPNEQYF
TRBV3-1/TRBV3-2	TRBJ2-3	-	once	TGTGCCAGCAGCCCGTCTCGAGCTAGCACAGATACGCAGTATTTT	CASSPSRASTDTQYF
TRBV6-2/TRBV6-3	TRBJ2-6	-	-	TGTGCCAGCAGTTATATCAGGGCTGGGGCCAACGTCCTGACTTTC	CASSYIRAGANVLTF
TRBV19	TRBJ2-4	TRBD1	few	TGTGCCAGTAGTATACAGGGGGAAGTTATAGCCAAAAACATTCAGTACTTC	CASSIQGEVIAKNIQYF
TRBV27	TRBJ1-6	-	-	TGTGCCAGCAGTAGGACAGAAAATGGCCCCCTCCACTTT	CASSRTENGPLHF
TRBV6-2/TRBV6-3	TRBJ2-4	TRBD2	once	TGTGCCAGCAGTTACCCCCCCAGCGGGGCACGAGCCAAAAACATTCAGTACTTC	CASSYPPSGARAKNIQYF
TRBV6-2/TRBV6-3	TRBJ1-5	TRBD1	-	TGTGCCAGCAGTCCCCCCCGGGACAGTCGCAATCAGCCCCAGCATTTT	CASSPPRDSRNQPQHF
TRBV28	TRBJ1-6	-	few	TGTGCCAGCAGTTTGACGGAGGGCTTAAGACCCCTCCACTTT	CASSLTEGLRPLHF
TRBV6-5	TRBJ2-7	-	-	TGTGCCAGCAGTTATCGGGGTTACTACGGGCAGTACTTC	CASSYRGYYGQYF
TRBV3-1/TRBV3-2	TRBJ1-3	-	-	TGTGCCAGCAGCCAAGGGGTTTCCGGAGGTGCGGGAAACACCATATATTTT	CASSQGVSGGAGNTIYF
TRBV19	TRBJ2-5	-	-	TGTGCCAGTAGTATAGATAATCCGGGGCAAGAGACCCAGTACTTC	CASSIDNPGQETQYF
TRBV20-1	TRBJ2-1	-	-	TGCAGTGCTAGTGGGGCCGGGGACATTCATTCCTACAATGAGCAGTTCTTC	CSASGAGDIHSYNEQFF
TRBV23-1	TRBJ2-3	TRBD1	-	TGCGCCAGCAGTCCCCCTGGGACAGACTTGGCCACAGATACGCAGTATTTT	CASSPPGTDLATDTQYF
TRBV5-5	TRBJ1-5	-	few	TGTGCCAGCAGCTTGAATCCACAGAGTAATCAGCCCCAGCATTTT	CASSLNPQSNQPQHF
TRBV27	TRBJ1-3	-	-	TGTGCCAGCAGTTTTAGTGCAGGAAACACCATATATTTT	CASSFSAGNTIYF
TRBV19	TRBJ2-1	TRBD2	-	TGTGCCAGTAGTATAGATGCTAGCGGGAGGAAAAATGAGCAGTTCTTC	CASSIDASGRKNEQFF
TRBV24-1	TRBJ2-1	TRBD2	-	TGTGCCACCAGTGCTGTCCTTAGCGGGAGCGAGCAGTTCTTC	CATSAVLSGSEQFF
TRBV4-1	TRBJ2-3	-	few	TGCGCCAGCAGCCTTACCCTAGGGGGAGACACAGATACGCAGTATTTT	CASSLTLGGDTDTQYF
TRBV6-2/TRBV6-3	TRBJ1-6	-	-	TGTGCCAGCAGTCGGAATTCACCCCTCCACTTT	CASSRNSPLHF
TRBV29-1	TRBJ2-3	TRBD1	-	TGCAGCGTGCGTCACAGGGGGCTCGGCACAGATACGCAGTATTTT	CSVRHRGLGTDTQYF
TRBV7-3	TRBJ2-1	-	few	TGTGCCAGCAGCTTATCGAGGGACAATGAGCAGTTCTTC	CASSLSRDNEQFF
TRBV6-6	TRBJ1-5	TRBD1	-	TGTGCCAGCAGTCCCGGGACAGGGAATTTATTTTTTGATCAGCCCCAGCATTTT	CASSPGTGNLFFDQPQHF
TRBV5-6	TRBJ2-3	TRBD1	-	TGTGCCAGCAGCTGGGACAGGGACACGCAGTATTTT	CASSWDRDTQYF
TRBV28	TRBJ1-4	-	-	TGTGCCAGCTACCCTATAGGCAGGGATTTAACTAATGAAAAACTGTTTTTT	CASYPIGRDLTNEKLFF
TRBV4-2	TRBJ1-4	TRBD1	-	TGTGCCAGCAGCCAAAGGGACAGTCTAATCGAAAAACTGTTTTTT	CASSQRDSLIEKLFF
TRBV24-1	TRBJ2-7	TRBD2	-	TGTGCCACCAGTGTAGCGGGAGGCTACGAGCAGTACTTC	CATSVAGGYEQYF
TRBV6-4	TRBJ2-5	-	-	TGTGCCAGCCCGCGCAGGGAAGGAGAGACCCAGTACTTC	CASPRREGETQYF
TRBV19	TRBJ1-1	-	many	TGTGCCAGTACCCGGGAAGGGTTCACTGAAGCTTTCTTT	CASTREGFTEAFF
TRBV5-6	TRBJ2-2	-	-	TGTGCCAGCAGCCCGACTCCCGGGGAGCTGTTTTTT	CASSPTPGELFF
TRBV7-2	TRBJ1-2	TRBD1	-	TGTGCCAGCAGCCCCGCAGGGGGTATTGGCTACACCTTC	CASSPAGGIGYTF
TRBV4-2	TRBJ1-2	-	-	TGTGCCAGCAGTCAGGGGAATGTCGAGGGCTACACCTTC	CASSQGNVEGYTF
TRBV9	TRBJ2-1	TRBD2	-	TGTGCCAGCAGCGTAGGACTAGCGGGTAGCTCCTACAATGAGCAGTTCTTC	CASSVGLAGSSYNEQFF
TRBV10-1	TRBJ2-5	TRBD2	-	TGCGCCAGCCATAGCGGGAGAGGGGAAGAGACCCAGTACTTC	CASHSGRGEETQYF
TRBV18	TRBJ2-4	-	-	TGTGCCAGCTCATCCGGAGGCAAAAACATTCAGTACTTC	CASSSGGKNIQYF
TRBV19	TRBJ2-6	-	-	TGTGCCAGTAGCCCCGCCGGGGACACATCGGGAGGGGCCAACGTCCTGACTTTC	CASSPAGDTSGGANVLTF
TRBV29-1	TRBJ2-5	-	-	TGCAGCGTTACGCGCGGAGGCCAGTACTTC	CSVTRGGQYF
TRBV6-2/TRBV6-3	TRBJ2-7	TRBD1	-	TGTGCCAGCAGCCTAAGGACAGGGGCCTACGAGCAGTACTTC	CASSLRTGAYEQYF